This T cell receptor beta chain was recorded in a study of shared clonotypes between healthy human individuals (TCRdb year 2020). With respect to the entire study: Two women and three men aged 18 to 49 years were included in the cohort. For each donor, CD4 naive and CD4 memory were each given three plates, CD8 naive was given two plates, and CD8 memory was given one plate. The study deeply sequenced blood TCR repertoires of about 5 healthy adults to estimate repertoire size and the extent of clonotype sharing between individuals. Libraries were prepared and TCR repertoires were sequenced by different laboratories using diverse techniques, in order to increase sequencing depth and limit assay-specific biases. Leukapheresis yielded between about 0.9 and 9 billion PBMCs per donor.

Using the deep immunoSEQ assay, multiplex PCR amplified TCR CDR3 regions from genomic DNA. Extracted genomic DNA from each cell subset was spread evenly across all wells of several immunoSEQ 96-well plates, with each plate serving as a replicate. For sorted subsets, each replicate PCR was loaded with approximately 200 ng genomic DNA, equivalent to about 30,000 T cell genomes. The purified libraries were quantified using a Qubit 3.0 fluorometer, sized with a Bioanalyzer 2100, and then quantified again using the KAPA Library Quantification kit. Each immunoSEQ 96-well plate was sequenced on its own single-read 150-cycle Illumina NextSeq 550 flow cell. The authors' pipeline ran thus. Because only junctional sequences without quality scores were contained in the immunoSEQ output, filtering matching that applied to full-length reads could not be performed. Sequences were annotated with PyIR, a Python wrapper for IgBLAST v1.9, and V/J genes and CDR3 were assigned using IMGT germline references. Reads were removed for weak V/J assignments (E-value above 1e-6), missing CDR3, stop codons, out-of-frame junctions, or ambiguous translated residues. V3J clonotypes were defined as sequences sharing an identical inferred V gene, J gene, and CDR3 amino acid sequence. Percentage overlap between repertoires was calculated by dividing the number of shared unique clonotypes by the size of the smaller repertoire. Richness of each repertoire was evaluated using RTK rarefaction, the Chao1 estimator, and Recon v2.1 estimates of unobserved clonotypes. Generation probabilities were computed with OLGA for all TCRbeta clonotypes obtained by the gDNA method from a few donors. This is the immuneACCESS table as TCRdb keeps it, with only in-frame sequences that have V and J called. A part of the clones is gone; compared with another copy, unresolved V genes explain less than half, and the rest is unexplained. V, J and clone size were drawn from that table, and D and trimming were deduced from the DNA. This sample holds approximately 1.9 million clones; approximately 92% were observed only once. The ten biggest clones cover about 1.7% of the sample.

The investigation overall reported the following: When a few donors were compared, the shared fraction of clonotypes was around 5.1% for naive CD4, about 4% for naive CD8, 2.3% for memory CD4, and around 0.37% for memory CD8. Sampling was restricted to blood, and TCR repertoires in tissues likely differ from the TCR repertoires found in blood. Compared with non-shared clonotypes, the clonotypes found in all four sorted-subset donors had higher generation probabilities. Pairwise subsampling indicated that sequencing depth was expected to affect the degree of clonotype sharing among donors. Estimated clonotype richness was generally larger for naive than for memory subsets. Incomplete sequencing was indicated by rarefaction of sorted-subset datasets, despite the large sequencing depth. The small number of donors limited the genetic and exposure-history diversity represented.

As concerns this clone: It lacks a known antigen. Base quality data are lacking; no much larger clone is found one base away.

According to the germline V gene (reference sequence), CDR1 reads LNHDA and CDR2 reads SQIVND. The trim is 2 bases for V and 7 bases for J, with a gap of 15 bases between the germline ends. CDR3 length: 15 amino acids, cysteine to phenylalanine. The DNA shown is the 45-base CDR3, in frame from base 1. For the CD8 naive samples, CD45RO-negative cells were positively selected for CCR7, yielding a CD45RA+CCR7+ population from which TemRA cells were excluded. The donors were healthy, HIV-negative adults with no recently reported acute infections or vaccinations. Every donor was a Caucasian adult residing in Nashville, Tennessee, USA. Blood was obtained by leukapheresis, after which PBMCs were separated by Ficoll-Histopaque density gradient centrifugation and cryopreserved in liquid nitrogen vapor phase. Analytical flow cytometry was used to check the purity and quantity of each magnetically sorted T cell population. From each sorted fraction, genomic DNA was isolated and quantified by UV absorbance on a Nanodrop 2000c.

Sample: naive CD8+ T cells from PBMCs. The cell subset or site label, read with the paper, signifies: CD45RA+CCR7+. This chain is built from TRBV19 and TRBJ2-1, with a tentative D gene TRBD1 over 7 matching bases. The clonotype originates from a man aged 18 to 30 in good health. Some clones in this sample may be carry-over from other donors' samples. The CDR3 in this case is CASSIYRGGVNEQFF. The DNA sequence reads TGTGCCAGTAGTATATACAGGGGAGGTGTTAATGAGCAGTTCTTC.